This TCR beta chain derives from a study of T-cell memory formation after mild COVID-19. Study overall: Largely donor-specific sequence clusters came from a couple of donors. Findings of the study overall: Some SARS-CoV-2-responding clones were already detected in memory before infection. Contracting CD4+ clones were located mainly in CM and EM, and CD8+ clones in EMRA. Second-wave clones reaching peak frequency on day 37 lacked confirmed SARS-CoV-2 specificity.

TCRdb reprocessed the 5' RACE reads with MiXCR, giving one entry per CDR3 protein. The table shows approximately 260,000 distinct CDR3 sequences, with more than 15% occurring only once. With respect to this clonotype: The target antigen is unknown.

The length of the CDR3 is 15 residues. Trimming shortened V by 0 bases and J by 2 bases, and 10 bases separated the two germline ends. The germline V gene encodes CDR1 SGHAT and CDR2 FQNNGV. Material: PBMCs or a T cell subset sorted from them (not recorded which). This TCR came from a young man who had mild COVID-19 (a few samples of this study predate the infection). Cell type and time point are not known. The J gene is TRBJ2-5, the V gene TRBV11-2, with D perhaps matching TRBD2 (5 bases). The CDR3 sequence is CASSLDLGIQETQYF. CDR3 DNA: TGTGCCAGCAGCTTAGATCTCGGGATTCAAGAGACCCAGTACTTC.